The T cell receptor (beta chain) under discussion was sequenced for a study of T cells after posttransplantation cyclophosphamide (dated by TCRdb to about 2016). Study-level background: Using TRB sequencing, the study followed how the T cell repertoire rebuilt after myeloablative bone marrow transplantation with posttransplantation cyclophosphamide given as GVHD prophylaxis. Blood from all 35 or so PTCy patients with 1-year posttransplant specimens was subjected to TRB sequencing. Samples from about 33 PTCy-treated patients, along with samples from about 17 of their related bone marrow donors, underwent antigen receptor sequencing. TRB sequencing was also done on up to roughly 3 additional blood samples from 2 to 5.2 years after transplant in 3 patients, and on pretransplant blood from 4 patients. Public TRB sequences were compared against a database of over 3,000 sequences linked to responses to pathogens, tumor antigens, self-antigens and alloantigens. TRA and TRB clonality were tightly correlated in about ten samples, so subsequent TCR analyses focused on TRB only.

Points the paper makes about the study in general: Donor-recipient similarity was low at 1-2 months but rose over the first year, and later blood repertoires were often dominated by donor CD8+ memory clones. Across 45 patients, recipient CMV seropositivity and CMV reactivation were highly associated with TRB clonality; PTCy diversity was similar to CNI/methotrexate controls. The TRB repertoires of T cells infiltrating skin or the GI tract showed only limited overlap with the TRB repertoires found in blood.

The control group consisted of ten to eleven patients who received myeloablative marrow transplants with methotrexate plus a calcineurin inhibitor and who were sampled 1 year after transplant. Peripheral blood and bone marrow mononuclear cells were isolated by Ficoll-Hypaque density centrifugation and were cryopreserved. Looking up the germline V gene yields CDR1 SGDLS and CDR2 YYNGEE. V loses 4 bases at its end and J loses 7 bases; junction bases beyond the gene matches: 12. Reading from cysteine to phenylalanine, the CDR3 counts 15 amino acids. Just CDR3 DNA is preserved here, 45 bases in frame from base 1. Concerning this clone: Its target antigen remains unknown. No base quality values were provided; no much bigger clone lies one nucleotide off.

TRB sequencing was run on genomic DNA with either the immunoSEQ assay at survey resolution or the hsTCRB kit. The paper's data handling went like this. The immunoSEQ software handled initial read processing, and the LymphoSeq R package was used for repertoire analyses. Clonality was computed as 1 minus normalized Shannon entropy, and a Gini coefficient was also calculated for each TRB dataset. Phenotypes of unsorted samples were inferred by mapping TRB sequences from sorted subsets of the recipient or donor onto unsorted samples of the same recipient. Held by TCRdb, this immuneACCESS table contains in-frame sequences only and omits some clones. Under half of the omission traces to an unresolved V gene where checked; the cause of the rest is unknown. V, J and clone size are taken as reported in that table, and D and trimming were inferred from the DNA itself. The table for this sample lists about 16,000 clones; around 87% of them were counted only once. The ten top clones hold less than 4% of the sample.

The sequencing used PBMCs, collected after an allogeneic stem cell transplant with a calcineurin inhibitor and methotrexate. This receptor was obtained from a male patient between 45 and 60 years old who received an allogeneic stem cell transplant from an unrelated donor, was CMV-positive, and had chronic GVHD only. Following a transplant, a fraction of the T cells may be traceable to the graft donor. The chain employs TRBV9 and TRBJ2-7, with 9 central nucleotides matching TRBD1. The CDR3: CASSTTSGTGNEQYF. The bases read TGTGCCAGCAGCACCACATCGGGGACAGGGAATGAGCAGTACTTC.